This TCR beta chain came from a study of cytomegalovirus exposure and HLA in healthy donors (dated by TCRdb to 2015 to 2018). In terms of the full investigation: According to a later analysis, one platform produced both the approximately 110 validation repertoires and the 666 repertoires of the first cohort. The aim of the study was to test whether cataloging public T cell receptors could identify signatures of past pathogen exposure. In addition to the first cohort of 666 subjects, a separate validation cohort of 120 different subjects was used. The study combined high-throughput TCR immunosequencing, statistical association of individual TCRs with disease status, and machine learning to predict cytomegalovirus infection status. Results the study describes overall, beyond this receptor: According to the authors, the approach could potentially be generalized to other disease states and immunological phenotypes. A later analysis had no HLA typing for the validation cohort, so co-occurrence there was scored across all 120 or so repertoires. The classifier was reported to diagnose cytomegalovirus status with high specificity and sensitivity in both the original cohort and the validation cohort. In the study, approximately 160 TCR beta chains were listed as associated with cytomegalovirus. In vitro tests confirmed that a few of the cytomegalovirus-associated TCR beta chains recognize cytomegalovirus antigens. Most TCR sequences were observed very rarely across donors, whereas some public TCRs were present in many individuals. Of the cluster scores, about 94% were above 0 in a later analysis, which found that TCRs clustered in the first cohort also tended to co-occur in the 90 to 150 validation repertoires.

Donors formed part of the validation cohort, which comprised 120 subjects and was distinct from the first cohort of 666 subjects. V was cut back by 7 bases and J by 5 bases, leaving a gap of 12 bases between them. Looking up the germline V gene (reference sequence) yields CDR1 MNHNY and CDR2 SVGAGI. The CDR3 covers 13 residues, taking in both the cysteine and the phenylalanine. Solely the CDR3 DNA is kept, with 39 bases framed from the first base. To note about this clone: There is no known antigen for this receptor. Nothing much larger sits one base from this clone, and base qualities are not available.

Preparation of the library involved the immunoSEQ multiplex PCR assay. In the paper's pipeline: A statistical classification framework was built to diagnose cytomegalovirus status from the catalog of TCR beta chain sequences. The table comes from immuneACCESS by way of TCRdb, which keeps in-frame sequences with V and J called. Part of the clones is missing from these tables; in studies checked, under half for an unresolved V gene and the rest for unknown reasons. Clone size and V and J calls were adopted from that table, with D and trimming inferred from the DNA. Recorded for this sample are 120,000 to 150,000 clones; more than 85% of them occurred a single time. Jointly, the top ten make up around 10% of the sample.

The chain is assembled from TRBV6-6 and TRBJ1-5, with the D gene too uncertain to name. The source of this sequence is a man aged 18 to 29 in good health and CMV-seropositive. Specimen: PBMCs. CDR3 sequence: CASTQARHQPQHF. The DNA sequence follows: TGTGCCAGCACCCAGGCACGCCATCAGCCCCAGCATTTT.